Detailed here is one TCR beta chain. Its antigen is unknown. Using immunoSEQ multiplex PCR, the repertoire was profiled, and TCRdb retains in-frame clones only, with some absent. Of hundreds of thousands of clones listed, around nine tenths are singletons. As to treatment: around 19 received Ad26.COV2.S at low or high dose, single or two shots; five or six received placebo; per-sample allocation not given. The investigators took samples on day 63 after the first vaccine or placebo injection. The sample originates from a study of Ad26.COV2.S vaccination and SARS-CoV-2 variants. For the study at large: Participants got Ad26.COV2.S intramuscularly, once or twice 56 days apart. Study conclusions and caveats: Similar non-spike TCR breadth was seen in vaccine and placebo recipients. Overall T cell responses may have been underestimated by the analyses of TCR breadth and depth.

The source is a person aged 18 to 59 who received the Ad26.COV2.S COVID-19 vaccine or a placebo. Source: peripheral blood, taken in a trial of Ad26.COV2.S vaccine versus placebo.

CDR3 region: CASGYRDGYTF. The CDR3 DNA sequence: TGTGCCAGCGGATACAGGGATGGCTACACCTTC. The chain employs TRBV7-8 and TRBJ1-2; D might be TRBD1 (6 bases). Trimming shortened V by 8 bases and J by 6 bases, and 10 bases separated the two germline ends. CDR3 length: 11 amino acids. Per germline, CDR1 SGHVS and CDR2 FQNEAQ. Filled out from reference TRBV7-8 and TRBJ1-2, the complete variable domain reads GAGVSQSPRYKVAKRGQDVALRCDPISGHVSLFWYQQALGQGPEFLTYFQNEAQLDKSGLPSDRFFAERPEGSVSTLKIQRTQQEDSAVYLCASGYRDGYTFGSGTRLTVV.